The source of this T cell receptor beta chain is a study of response to subunit inactivated influenza vaccine. Whole-study findings and limits: It was the authors' suggestion that each seasonal influenza vaccination recruits few new T cells.

Remarks on this clonotype: Its target is not known.

Looked up from germline, CDR1 is MDHEN and CDR2 is SYDVKM. This CDR3 region has 13 residues. The V and J ends lost 2 bases and 1 base respectively, with 5 bases between them. TCRdb fed the RT-PCR reads into MiXCR, producing one record per CDR3 protein. The sample contains roughly 160,000 distinct CDR3 sequences, roughly a tenth of which appear only once. Here the sequenced sample was CD8+ T cells sorted from PBMCs, taken around 25 months after vaccination. The J gene is TRBJ2-5, the V gene TRBV28, with D hard to call. The source of this sequence is a man aged 45 to 75 who received an inactivated influenza vaccine. CDR3 in DNA: TGTGCCAGCAGTTTACTCCGCCAAGAGACCCAGTACTTC. Protein product: CASSLLRQETQYF. Looking up the rest from reference TRBV28 and TRBJ2-5 gives the full variable domain: DVKVTQSSRYLVKRTGEKVFLECVQDMDHENMFWYRQDPGLGLRLIYFSYDVKMKEKGDIPEGYSVSREKKERFSLILESASTNQTSMYLCASSLLRQETQYFGPGTRLLVL.